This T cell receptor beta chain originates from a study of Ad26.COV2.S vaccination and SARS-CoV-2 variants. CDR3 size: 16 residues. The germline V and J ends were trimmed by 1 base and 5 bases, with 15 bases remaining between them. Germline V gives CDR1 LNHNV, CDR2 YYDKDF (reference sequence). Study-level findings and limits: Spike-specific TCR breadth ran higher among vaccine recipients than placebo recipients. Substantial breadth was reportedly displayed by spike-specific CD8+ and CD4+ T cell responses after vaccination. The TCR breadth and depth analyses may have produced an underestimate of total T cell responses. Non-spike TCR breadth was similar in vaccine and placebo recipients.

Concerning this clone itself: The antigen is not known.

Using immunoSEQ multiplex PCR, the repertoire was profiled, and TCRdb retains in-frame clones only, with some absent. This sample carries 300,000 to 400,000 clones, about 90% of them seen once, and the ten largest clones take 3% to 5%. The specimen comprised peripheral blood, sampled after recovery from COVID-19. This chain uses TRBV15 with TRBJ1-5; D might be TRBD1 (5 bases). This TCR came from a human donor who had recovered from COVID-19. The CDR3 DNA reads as TGTGCCACCAGCAGAGCGGCGGCGGGGGGGGATCAGCCCCAGCATTTT. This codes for CATSRAAAGGDQPQHF.